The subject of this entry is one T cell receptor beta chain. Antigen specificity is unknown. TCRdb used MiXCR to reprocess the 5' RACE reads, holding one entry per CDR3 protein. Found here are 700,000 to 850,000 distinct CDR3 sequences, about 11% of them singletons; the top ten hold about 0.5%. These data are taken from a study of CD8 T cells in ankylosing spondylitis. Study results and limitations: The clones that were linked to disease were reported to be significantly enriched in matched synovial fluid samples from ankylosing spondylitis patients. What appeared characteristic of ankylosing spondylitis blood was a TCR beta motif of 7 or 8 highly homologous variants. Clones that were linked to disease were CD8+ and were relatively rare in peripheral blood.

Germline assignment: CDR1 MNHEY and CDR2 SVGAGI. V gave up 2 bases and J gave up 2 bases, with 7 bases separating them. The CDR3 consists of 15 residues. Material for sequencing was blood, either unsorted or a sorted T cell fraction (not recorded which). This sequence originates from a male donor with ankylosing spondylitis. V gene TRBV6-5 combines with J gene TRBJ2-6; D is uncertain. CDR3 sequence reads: CASSYVLPGANVLTF. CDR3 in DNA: TGTGCCAGCAGTTACGTTTTGCCTGGGGCCAACGTCCTGACTTTC.